This T cell receptor beta chain is from a study of blood T cell repertoires in COVID-19. Overall study: The United States, Italy and Spain supplied acute and convalescent COVID-19 samples. The analysed material was cDNA or gDNA that came from T cells, B-cell-depleted T cells, or PBMCs.

Germline-derived CDR1 and CDR2 are MDHEN and SYDVKM. The CDR3 spans 16 residues. Trimming took off 1 base at V and 4 bases at J, with 16 bases between the two ends. Here immunoSEQ multiplex PCR was the method, and the copy in TCRdb shows in-frame clones only, minus some. Among a few hundred thousand clones, around 87% were seen once, and the ten largest hold more than 9%. The V gene is TRBV28, the J gene TRBJ1-2, with a weak D call TRBD1 (6 bases). This TCR came from a woman aged 25 to 45 with COVID-19, enrolled during active disease. The specimen sequenced was peripheral blood. The CDR3 DNA reads TGTGCCAGCAGTTTATCCCAGACAGGTCTCGGCTATGGCTACACCTTC. Translating gives CASSLSQTGLGYGYTF.